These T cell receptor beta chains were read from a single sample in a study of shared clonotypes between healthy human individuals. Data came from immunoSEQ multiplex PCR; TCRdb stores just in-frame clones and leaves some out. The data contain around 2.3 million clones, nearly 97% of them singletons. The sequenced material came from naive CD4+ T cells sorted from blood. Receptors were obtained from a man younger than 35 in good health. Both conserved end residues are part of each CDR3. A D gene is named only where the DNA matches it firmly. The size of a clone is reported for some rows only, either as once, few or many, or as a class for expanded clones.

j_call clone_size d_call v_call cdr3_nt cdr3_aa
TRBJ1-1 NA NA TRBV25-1 TGTGCCAGCAGTGAACAGTTGGGCACTGAAGCTTTCTTT CASSEQLGTEAFF
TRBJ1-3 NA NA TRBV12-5 TGTGCTAGTGAGCCAGGGACTGGAAACACCATATATTTT CASEPGTGNTIYF
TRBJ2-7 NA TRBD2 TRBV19 TGTGCCAGTAGTAGCCCTAGGCTAGCGGGAGGAATCCGCGAGCAGTACTTC CASSSPRLAGGIREQYF
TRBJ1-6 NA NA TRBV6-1 TGTGCCAGCAGGGAGGGGAGCTCCTATAATTCACCCCTCCACTTT CASREGSSYNSPLHF
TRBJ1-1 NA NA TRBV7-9 TGTGCCAGCAGCTTGCGGACTCTGAACACTGAAGCTTTCTTT CASSLRTLNTEAFF
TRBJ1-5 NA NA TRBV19 TGTGCAATGCGACGGAGCAATCAGCCCCAGCATTTT CAMRRSNQPQHF
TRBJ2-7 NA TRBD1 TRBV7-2 TGTGCCAGCAGCTTCATTCAAGGGACAGGGCCTCCGAGGGAGCAGTACTTC CASSFIQGTGPPREQYF
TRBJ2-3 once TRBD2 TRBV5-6 TGTGCCAGCAGCCTCGGACTAGCGGGAGGCGGTATTCCAGATACGCAGTATTTT CASSLGLAGGGIPDTQYF
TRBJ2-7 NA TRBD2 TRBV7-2 TGTGCCAGCAGCTTAGTGGCGGGACGGGAGGCCGAGCAGTACTTC CASSLVAGREAEQYF
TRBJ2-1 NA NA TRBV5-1 TGCGCCAGCAGCTTGGGGGGGAGCTCCTACAATGAGCAGTTCTTC CASSLGGSSYNEQFF
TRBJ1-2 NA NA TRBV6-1 TGTGCCAGCAGTGAAGAGGGGCGGGGGTTCGTCTATGGCTACACCTTC CASSEEGRGFVYGYTF
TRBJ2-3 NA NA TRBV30 TGTGCCTGGGGAATGGCCGCAGGGTGGTCGGATACGCAGTATTTT CAWGMAAGWSDTQYF
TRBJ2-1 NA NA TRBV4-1 TGCGCCAGCAGCCAAGTCGGCCTAGCTAGCTCCTACAATGAGCAGTTCTTC CASSQVGLASSYNEQFF
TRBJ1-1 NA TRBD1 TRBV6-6 TGTGCCAGCAAACCAGGGACAGGGGGCACTGAAGCTTTCTTT CASKPGTGGTEAFF
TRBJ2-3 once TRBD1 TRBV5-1 TGCGCCAGCAGCTTGGGACAGGGAGTCACAGATACGCAGTATTTT CASSLGQGVTDTQYF
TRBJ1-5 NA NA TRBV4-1 TGCGCCAGCAGCCCCGACAGGCGGCAGCCCCAGCATTTT CASSPDRRQPQHF
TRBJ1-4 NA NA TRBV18 TGTGCCAGCTCACCAGGCCGGGCAATGAGTGAAAAACTGTTTTTT CASSPGRAMSEKLFF
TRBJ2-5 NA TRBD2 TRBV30 TGTGCCTGGAGTCTAGCGGGAGAGACCCAGTACTTC CAWSLAGETQYF
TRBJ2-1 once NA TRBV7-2 TGTGCCAGCAGCTCCGACAGATTTAGCTATGAGCAGTTCTTC CASSSDRFSYEQFF
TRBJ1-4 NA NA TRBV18 TGTGCCAGCTCACCCTTAGAACAGGGATCGGGAGAAAAACTGTTTTTT CASSPLEQGSGEKLFF
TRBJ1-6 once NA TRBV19 TGTGCCAGTAGCCGGACTATCGGCTCACCCCTCCACTTT CASSRTIGSPLHF
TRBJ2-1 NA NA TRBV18 TGTGCCAGCTCACCACGGCCAGGGCAGACGTCCTACAATGAGCAGTTCTTC CASSPRPGQTSYNEQFF
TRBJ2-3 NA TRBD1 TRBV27 TGTGCCAGCAGTTCTACAGGGGCAACAGATACGCAGTATTTT CASSSTGATDTQYF
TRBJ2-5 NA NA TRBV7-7 TGTGCTAGCAGCTCCGGTCTGGGGCGGGAGACCCAGTACTTC CASSSGLGRETQYF
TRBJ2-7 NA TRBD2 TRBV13 TGTGCCAGCAGCGCAAGCCTAGCGGGTAGCTCCTACGAGCAGTACTTC CASSASLAGSSYEQYF
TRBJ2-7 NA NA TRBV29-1 TGCAGCGTTGAAACCGACAGCTCCTACGAGCAGTACTTC CSVETDSSYEQYF
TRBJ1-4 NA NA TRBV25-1 NA CASSSSTGSSEKLFF
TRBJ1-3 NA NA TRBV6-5 TGTGCCAGCAGTTACTCAGGGGCTGCTGGAAACACCATATATTTT CASSYSGAAGNTIYF
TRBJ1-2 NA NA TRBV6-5 TGTGCCAGCAGTTACAAATTGCCAGGGGAATTCTATGGCTACACCTTC CASSYKLPGEFYGYTF
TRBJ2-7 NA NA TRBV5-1 TGCGCCAGCAGCTTGGGAGGGACGGCGTCCTACGAGCAGTACTTC CASSLGGTASYEQYF
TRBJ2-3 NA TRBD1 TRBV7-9 TGTGCCAGCAGCACAGGGGGTTCCCCCACAGATACGCAGTATTTT CASSTGGSPTDTQYF
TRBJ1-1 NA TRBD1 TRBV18 TGTGCCAGCTCACCCCCGCGACAGGGATGGGGTGGGGCTGAAGCTTTCTTT CASSPPRQGWGGAEAFF
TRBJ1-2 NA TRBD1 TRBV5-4 TGTGCCAGCAGTAAAGGACAGGGTGATGGCTACACCTTC CASSKGQGDGYTF
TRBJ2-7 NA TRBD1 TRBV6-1 TGTGCCAGCAGTCTTGGACAGGGAACCTACGAGCAGTACTTC CASSLGQGTYEQYF
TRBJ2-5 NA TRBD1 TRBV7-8 TGTGCCAGCAGCTGGACAGGGGCCCCGGAGACCCAGTACTTC CASSWTGAPETQYF
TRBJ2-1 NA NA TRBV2 TGTGCCAGCCATGAGAGGAGTGAGCAGTTCTTC CASHERSEQFF
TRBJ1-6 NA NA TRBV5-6 TGTGCCAGCAGGAACTCCTATAATTCACCCCTCCACTTT CASRNSYNSPLHF
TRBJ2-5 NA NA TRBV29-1 TGCAGCGTTCGGGACTGGGAGACCCAGTACTTC CSVRDWETQYF
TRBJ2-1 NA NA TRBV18 TGTGCCAGCTCACCCCTCTCCGGGACTTCAATCCAGTTCTTC CASSPLSGTSIQFF
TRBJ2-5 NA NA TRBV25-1 TGTGCCAGCAGTGAATGGAGAGATCAAGAGACCCAGTACTTC CASSEWRDQETQYF
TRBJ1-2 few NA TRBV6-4 TGTGCCAGCAGTCCGGACGGGAACTATGGCTACACCTTC CASSPDGNYGYTF
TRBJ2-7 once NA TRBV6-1 TGTGCCAGCAGTGTCCAGGGAACCGAGCAGTACTTC CASSVQGTEQYF
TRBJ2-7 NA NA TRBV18 TGTGCCAGCTCACAAGCCACGAGCCGCGAGCAGTACTTC CASSQATSREQYF
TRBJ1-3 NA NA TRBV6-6 TGTGCCAGTAGGGGGTCGGAAATTGGAAACACCATATATTTT CASRGSEIGNTIYF
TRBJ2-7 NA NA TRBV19 TGTGCCAGTAGTCCCCAGGTCTCCTACGAGCAGTACTTC CASSPQVSYEQYF
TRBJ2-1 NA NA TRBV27 TGTGCCAGCAGTTTAAATCGATTTAATGAGCAGTTCTTC CASSLNRFNEQFF
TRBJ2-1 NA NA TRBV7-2 TGTGCCAGCAGCTTAGCCTTCTCCTACAATGAGCAGTTCTTC CASSLAFSYNEQFF
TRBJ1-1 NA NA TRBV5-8 TGTGCCAGCAGCCGGGGGTCGGTGAACACTGAAGCTTTCTTT CASSRGSVNTEAFF
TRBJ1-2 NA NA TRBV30 TGTGCCTGGATCGACAGCAACTATGGCTACACCTTC CAWIDSNYGYTF
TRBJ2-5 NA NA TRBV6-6 TGTGCCAGCAGTGGGGGTGCGGGGAGGGGGCAAGAGACCCAGTACTTC CASSGGAGRGQETQYF
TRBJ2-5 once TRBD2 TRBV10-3 TGTGCCATCAGCGTCGCTAGCGGGGGAAAAGAGACCCAGTACTTC CAISVASGGKETQYF
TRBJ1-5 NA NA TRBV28 TGTGCCAGCAGTCCATACAGGGCAAATCAGCCCCAGCATTTT CASSPYRANQPQHF
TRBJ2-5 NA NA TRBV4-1 TGCGCCAGCAGCCAAGGCCCAGGGCGGTACCAAGAGACCCAGTACTTC CASSQGPGRYQETQYF